This TCR beta chain was captured in a study of technical replicates of blood from a few donors. The data were produced by immunoSEQ multiplex PCR, yet TCRdb's version contains in-frame clones alone and is incomplete. The sample includes fewer than 85,000 clones, 80% to 95% of them seen just once. CDR3 size: 13 residues. V lost 2 bases to trimming and J lost 11 bases; unmatched junction nucleotides: 9. CDR1 and CDR2 (germline): MNHEY, SVGAGI. J is TRBJ2-7 and V is TRBV6-5, with 7 bases lining up with TRBD2. This sequence was found in a human donor in good health. The specimen sequenced was T cells isolated from PBMCs. The CDR3, as DNA: TGTGCCAGCAGTTACAACTGGGAGGGAGAGGAGTACTTC. This gives the protein CASSYNWEGEEYF.